These 14 T cell receptor beta chains originate from one sample sequenced in a study of radiotherapy plus CTLA-4 blockade in lung cancer (dated by TCRdb to between 2017 and 2018). The library was made by the immunoSEQ multiplex PCR assay. The source is immuneACCESS, and TCRdb retained only in-frame sequences with V and J called. Part of the clones is not carried over; for the studies checked, unresolved V genes explain less than half of this, and the remainder is unexplained. The sample yields about 53,000 clones; about 85% were counted once. The ten largest make up about 27% of the sample. The sequencing here drew on peripheral blood, taken from a patient treated with radiotherapy plus ipilimumab. The origin of the receptors is a human donor with non-small cell lung cancer whose response to radiotherapy plus ipilimumab could not be evaluated.

This chain links TRBV2 with TRBJ1-6; D remains ambiguous. Deletions cut 4 bases from V and 9 bases from J, with 16 bases between. The germline gives CDR1 SNHLY, CDR2 FYNNEI. CDR3 length: 15 residues. As DNA, the CDR3 is TGTGCCAGCAGTGCGGCGGGCCTGGTTCGTTCACCCCTCCACTTT. Its translation is CASSAAGLVRSPLHF.

The sample holds one count of this clone. This rearrangement joins TRBV19 to TRBJ2-2; D remains unclear. Germline V gene lookup returns CDR1 LNHDA and CDR2 SQIVND (reference sequence). Between the trimmed V and J ends, which lost 5 bases and 6 bases, there was a span of 10 bases. The CDR3 is 13 amino acids. This CDR3 is CASSVRLAGELFF. In DNA form, the CDR3 reads TGTGCCAGTAGTGTCCGGTTAGCCGGGGAGCTGTTTTTT.

The chain links TRBV7-2 to TRBJ2-1, with 13 bases identical to TRBD2. Germline CDR1 reads SGHTA; CDR2 reads FQGNSA. With V trimmed by 1 base and J by 12 bases, 6 bases remained unmatched. This CDR3 region has 15 residues. The CDR3 loop reads CASSLDGLAGEGQFF. Here the CDR3 DNA reads TGTGCCAGCAGCTTAGATGGACTAGCGGGAGAGGGGCAGTTCTTC.

The chain has TRBV9 and TRBJ1-2; 9 positions agree with TRBD1. With V trimmed by 4 bases and J by 4 bases, 8 bases remained unmatched. The CDR3 extends over 15 amino acids. CDR1 and CDR2 (germline): SGDLS, YYNGEE. In DNA, the CDR3 is TGTGCCAGCAGCTCTTACGGGACAGGGATCTATGGCTACACCTTC. Residues: CASSSYGTGIYGYTF.

The chain joins TRBV6-1 to TRBJ1-2; 10 bases are shared with TRBD1. The junction had 4 bases not matched to a gene; V was cut back by 6 bases and J by 6 bases. The CDR3 covers 13 residues. The germline V gene encodes CDR1 MNHNS and CDR2 SASEGT. CDR3 DNA: TGTGCCAGCAGGATGACAGGGGGCCATGGCTACACCTTC. This encodes CASRMTGGHGYTF.

The chain carries TRBV5-1 and TRBJ2-3, with 9 nucleotides matching TRBD1. V dropped 0 bases and J dropped 2; count of bases not matched to a gene: 4. Germline-derived CDR1 and CDR2 are SGHRS and YFSETQ. This CDR3 contains 16 residues. The CDR3 nucleotides are TGCGCCAGCAGCTTGGGTACAGGGGGCATCACAGATACGCAGTATTTT. It encodes CASSLGTGGITDTQYF.

The sample holds one count of this clone. This chain joins TRBV4-1 and TRBJ2-7; D remains ambiguous. The CDR3 is 16 residues long. The germline V gene encodes CDR1 MGHRA and CDR2 YSYEKL. Trimming stripped 0 bases from V and 6 bases from J, with 18 bases between. In DNA form, the CDR3 reads TGCGCCAGCAGCCAAGATATTATTGCGTTCGGGTCCGAGCAGTACTTC. Amino acids: CASSQDIIAFGSEQYF.

V usage is TRBV5-1 and J usage is TRBJ2-3, with D possibly being TRBD2 (6 bases). The V gene's germline CDR1 is SGHRS and CDR2 YFSETQ. V was trimmed by 4 bases and J by 2 bases, leaving 17 bases between them. The CDR3 totals 16 residues. This CDR3 reads CASSLDPWGVTDTQYF. The DNA for the CDR3 is TGCGCCAGCAGCCTGGACCCCTGGGGGGTCACAGATACGCAGTATTTT. Combining the CDR3 with reference TRBV5-1 and TRBJ2-3 gives the whole variable domain KAGVTQTPRYLIKTRGQQVTLSCSPISGHRSVSWYQQTPGQGLQFLFEYFSETQRNKGNFPGRFSGRQFSNSRSEMNVSTLELGDSALYLCASSLDPWGVTDTQYFGPGTRLTVL.

V gene TRBV9 combines with J gene TRBJ2-2, with 10 nucleotides matching TRBD1. Trimming at V came to 3 bases and at J to 0 bases, leaving 2 bases not matched to a gene. CDR1 SGDLS and CDR2 YYNGEE come from the germline V gene. CDR3 length: 16 residues. As DNA, the CDR3 is TGTGCCAGCAGCGAAGGACAGGGGGCGAACACCGGGGAGCTGTTTTTT. This encodes CASSEGQGANTGELFF.

The CDR3 here is CASSLGGLNTGELFF. The CDR3, as DNA: TGTGCCAGCAGCTTGGGGGGCCTGAACACCGGGGAGCTGTTTTTT. The chain couples TRBV5-4 to TRBJ2-2; possible D gene TRBD1, 5 bases. V lost 0 bases and J 1 base, leaving 7 bases between the germline ends. Per germline, CDR1 SGHNT and CDR2 YYREEE (reference sequence). The CDR3 runs 15 residues.

This rearrangement joins TRBV4-3 to TRBJ2-3, with D possibly being TRBD1 (6 bases). Germline CDR1 LGHNA, CDR2 YSLEER. There are 16 residues in the CDR3. V was clipped by 1 base and J by 2 bases, with 13 bases between them. The DNA of the CDR3 is TGCGCCAGCAGCCAAGCTCAGGGGACCGTCACAGATACGCAGTATTTT. Translation: CASSQAQGTVTDTQYF.

The rearrangement links TRBV29-1 to TRBJ2-3, with 8 bases lining up with TRBD2. V was clipped by 3 bases and J by 2 bases; unmatched bases: 10. The germline gives CDR1 SQVTM, CDR2 ANQGSEA. This CDR3 has 16 residues. CDR3 in DNA: TGCAGCGTTGATTACATTGAGCGGGGGCTCACAGATACGCAGTATTTT. Protein product: CSVDYIERGLTDTQYF.

The chain carries TRBV4-3 and TRBJ1-2; 8 positions match TRBD1. From germline, CDR1 is LGHNA and CDR2 YSLEER. J was trimmed by 3 bases and V by 6 bases; bases with no gene match: 6. The CDR3 is 14 amino acids. In nucleotides, the CDR3 is TGCGCCAGCAGTCAAACGGACAGGGACTATGGCTACACCTTC. Its protein product is CASSQTDRDYGYTF.

The chain combines TRBV10-3 with TRBJ1-1; D gene ambiguous. Germline V gene sequence: CDR1 ENHRY, CDR2 SYGVKD. CDR3 length equals 13 residues. Trimming removed 3 bases at V and 2 bases at J, with 7 bases between. The CDR3 region is CAISDGRNTEAFF. CDR3 DNA: TGTGCCATCAGTGATGGGCGAAACACTGAAGCTTTCTTT.